This T cell receptor beta chain was sequenced for a study of cytomegalovirus exposure and HLA in healthy donors. General observations from the study: Presence/absence analyses took donor sequencing depth as roughly uniform. TCR beta V- and J-gene trimming, according to a later analysis, was linked to a missense DCLRE1C variant.

Primers for the PCR totalled 60 Vbeta and 13 Jbeta. The repertoire was sequenced with immunoSEQ multiplex PCR; TCRdb's copy has only in-frame clones and lacks some. The table includes about 85,000 clones, 75% to 85% detected once. A remark on this clone: Its specificity is not known.

V was clipped by 4 bases and J by 6 bases; unmatched bases: 11. CDR3 length equals 15 residues. Germline CDR1 MGHRA, CDR2 YSYEKL. The sequenced sample was PBMCs. The sequence derives from a man aged 50-60 years in good health and CMV-seropositive. This chain connects TRBV4-1 to TRBJ1-2; 7 nucleotides line up with TRBD1. The CDR3 region has the DNA TGCGCCAGCAGCCCTTTAGTAGGGGGCGTTCATGGCTACACCTTC. It specifies CASSPLVGGVHGYTF.